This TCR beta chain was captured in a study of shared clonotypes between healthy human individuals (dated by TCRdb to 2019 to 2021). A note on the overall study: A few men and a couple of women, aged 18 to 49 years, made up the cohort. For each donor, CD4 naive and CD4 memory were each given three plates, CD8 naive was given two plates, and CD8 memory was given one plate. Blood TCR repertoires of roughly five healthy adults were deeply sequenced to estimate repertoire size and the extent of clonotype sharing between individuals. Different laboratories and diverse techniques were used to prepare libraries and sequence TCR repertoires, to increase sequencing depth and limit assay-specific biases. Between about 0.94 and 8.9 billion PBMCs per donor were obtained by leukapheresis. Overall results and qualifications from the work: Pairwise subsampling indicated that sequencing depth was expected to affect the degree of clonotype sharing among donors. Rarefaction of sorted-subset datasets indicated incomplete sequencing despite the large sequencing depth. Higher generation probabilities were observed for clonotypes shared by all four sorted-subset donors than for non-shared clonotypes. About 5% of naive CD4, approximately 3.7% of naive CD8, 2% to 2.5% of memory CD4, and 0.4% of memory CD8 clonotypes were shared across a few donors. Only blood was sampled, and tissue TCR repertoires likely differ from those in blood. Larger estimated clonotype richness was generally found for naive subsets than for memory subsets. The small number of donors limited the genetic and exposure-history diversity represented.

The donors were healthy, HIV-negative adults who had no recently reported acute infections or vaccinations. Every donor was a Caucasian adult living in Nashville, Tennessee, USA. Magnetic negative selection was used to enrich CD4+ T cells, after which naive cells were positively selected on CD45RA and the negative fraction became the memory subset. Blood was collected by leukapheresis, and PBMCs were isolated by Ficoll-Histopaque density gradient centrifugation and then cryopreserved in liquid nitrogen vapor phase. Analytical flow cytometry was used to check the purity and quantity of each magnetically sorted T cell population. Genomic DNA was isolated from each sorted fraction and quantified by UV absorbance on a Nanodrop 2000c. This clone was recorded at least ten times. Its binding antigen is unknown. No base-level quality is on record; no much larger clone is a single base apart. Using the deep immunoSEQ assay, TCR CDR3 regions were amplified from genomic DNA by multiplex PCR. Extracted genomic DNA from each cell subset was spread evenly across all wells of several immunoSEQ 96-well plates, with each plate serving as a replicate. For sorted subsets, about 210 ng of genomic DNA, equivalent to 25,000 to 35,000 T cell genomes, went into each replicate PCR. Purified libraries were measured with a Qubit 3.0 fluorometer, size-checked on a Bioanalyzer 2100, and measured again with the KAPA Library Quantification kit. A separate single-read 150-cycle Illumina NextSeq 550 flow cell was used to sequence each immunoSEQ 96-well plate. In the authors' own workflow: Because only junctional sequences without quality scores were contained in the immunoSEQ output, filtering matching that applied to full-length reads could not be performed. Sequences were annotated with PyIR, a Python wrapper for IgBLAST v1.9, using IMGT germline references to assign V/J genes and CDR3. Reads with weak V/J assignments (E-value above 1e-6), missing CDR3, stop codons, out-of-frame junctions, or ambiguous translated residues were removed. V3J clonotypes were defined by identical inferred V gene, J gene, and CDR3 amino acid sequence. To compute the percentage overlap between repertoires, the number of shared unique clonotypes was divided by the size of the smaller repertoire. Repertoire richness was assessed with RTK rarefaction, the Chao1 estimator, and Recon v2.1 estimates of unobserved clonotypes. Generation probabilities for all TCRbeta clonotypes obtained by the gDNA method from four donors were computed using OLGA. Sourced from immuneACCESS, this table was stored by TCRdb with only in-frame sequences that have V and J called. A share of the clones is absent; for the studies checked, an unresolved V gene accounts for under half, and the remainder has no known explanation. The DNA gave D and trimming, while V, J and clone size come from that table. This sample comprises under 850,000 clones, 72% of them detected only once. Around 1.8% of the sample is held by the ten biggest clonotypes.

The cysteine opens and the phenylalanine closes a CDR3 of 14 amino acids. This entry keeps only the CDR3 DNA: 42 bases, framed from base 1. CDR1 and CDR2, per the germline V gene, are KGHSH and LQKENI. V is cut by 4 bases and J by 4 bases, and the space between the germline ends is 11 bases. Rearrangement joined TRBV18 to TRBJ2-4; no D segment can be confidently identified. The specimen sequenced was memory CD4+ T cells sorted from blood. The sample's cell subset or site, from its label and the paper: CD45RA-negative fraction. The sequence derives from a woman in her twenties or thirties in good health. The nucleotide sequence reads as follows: TGTGCCAGCTCACTCGACACTTCGAAAAACATTCAGTACTTC. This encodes CASSLDTSKNIQYF.